This T cell receptor (beta chain) was obtained from a study of T-cell reconstitution after alpha-beta-depleted transplantation in children. The library targeted TCRbeta and was prepared with unique molecular identifiers. TCRdb reprocessed the PCR reads via MiXCR and lists one record per CDR3 protein. The sample comprises about 980,000 distinct CDR3 sequences, roughly 29% of which are singletons, and more than 25% rests with the top ten. CDR3 length: 15 residues. CDR1 is GTSNPN and CDR2 is SVGIG in the germline V gene (reference sequence). V lost 2 bases, J lost 5 bases, and 7 bases stayed unmatched. Source: PBMCs, mostly from graft donor cells, taken 360 days after TCRalphabeta/CD19-depleted stem cell transplant. The TCR was taken from a boy in the first two years of life who had a stem cell transplant for SCID, so the T cells may come from the graft donor. The gene calls are TRBV30 and TRBJ1-5, with 9 positions matching TRBD1. Written as DNA, the CDR3 is TGTGCCTGGAGTCCAGGGACAGGGATCGATCAGCCCCAGCATTTT. Protein: CAWSPGTGIDQPQHF. Together with reference TRBV30 and TRBJ1-5, the CDR3 gives the full variable domain: SQTIHQWPATLVQPVGSPLSLECTVEGTSNPNLYWYRQAAGRGLQLLFYSVGIGQISSEVPQNLSASRPQDRQFILSSKKLLLSDSGFYLCAWSPGTGIDQPQHFGDGTRLSIL.